Described below is a single TCR beta chain sequence and its context. Antigen unknown. Libraries were prepared by immunoSEQ multiplex PCR; TCRdb keeps only in-frame clonotypes and omits some of them. This table holds just under 80,000 clones, 90% to 95% found once. The record originates from a study of a mutant IDH1 vaccine in newly diagnosed glioma. Across the study: Patients' prior therapy spanned radiotherapy, temozolomide, or both; most underwent both.

Germline trimming cut 3 bases from V and 5 bases from J; bases unmatched to any gene: 6. Germline CDR1 is KGHSH and CDR2 is LQKENI. The CDR3 is 14 residues long. Time point specified: week 5, during vaccination. Mutant IDH1 20-mer peptide, at 300 ug, made up each vaccine dose, with topical imiquimod. This sample comprised PBMCs, obtained from a glioma patient whose treatment included an IDH1 peptide vaccine. This clonotype was sampled from a woman between 50 and 59 years old with glioma. The chain employs TRBV18 and TRBJ2-7; 8 nucleotides line up with TRBD1. CDR3 sequence: CASSPRTGLHEQYF. CDR3 nucleotide sequence: TGTGCCAGCTCACCCCGGACAGGGCTGCACGAGCAGTACTTC.